Presented here are 2 T cell receptor beta chains from one specimen sequenced in a study of T cell repertoires in cytomegalovirus infection (dated by TCRdb to the late 2010s). Data came from an Illumina HiSeq 1500. Using fastp trimming at Q25 and MiXCR clonotype assembly, TCRdb reanalyzed the public sequencing data and kept in-frame beta chains. Rows with a matching CDR3 protein are joined into one entry that keeps the most common DNA and genes. Within this sample are a few hundred thousand distinct CDR3 sequences, with roughly 17% of them counted one time only. The top ten clones comprise about 12% of the sample. Sequenced input: PBMCs. The receptors were sampled from a human donor in good health (CMV status not recorded). Some clones in this sample may be carry-over from other donors' samples.

Many counts were recorded for this clonotype. The chain recombines TRBV12-3 or TRBV12-4 with TRBJ2-1; 13 bases fit TRBD2. The junction had 15 bases not matched to a gene; V was cut back by 8 bases and J by 8 bases. The CDR3 spans 17 residues. CDR3 amino acids: CASRGLAGRASTHEQFF. In DNA, the CDR3 is TGTGCCAGCCGGGGACTAGCGGGGAGGGCATCCACACATGAGCAGTTCTTC.

This clonotype was observed a handful of times. V is TRBV2 and J is TRBJ2-3, with unresolved D. V lost 4 bases and J 4 bases, leaving 12 bases between the germline ends. CDR1 is SNHLY and CDR2 is FYNNEI in the germline V gene. The CDR3 is 14 amino acids. The CDR3 region has the DNA TGTGCCAGCAGTGGTATCTGGGGTTCAGATACGCAGTATTTT. This sequence encodes CASSGIWGSDTQYF.